The 17 T cell receptor beta chains listed next were all sequenced from one sample in a study of blood T cell repertoires in COVID-19. Profiling relied on immunoSEQ multiplex PCR, and the TCRdb table lists in-frame clones only, not all of them. The sample lists about 210,000 clones; around four fifths were seen once. Sequenced: peripheral blood. These receptors were taken from a woman aged 50 to 60 with acute or convalescent COVID-19.

The CDR3 bases are TGTGCCAGCTCACCCCAGGTTGGAGAGACCCAGTACTTC. Protein product: CASSPQVGETQYF. This chain connects TRBV18 to TRBJ2-5; D remains ambiguous. This CDR3 region has 13 residues. Trimming took 3 bases from V and 4 from J, leaving 9 bases between them. Germline CDR1 reads KGHSH; CDR2 reads LQKENI.

The chain links TRBV15 to TRBJ2-1; 8 positions match TRBD2. The CDR3 has 17 amino acids. The J segment lost 8 bases and the V segment lost 5 bases, leaving 17 bases of the junction unmatched. Germline CDR1 and CDR2: LNHNV and YYDKDF (reference sequence). The CDR3 DNA follows: TGTGCCACCAGCCGCGGGCAGCGGGAGCCAGGAACTGATGAGCAGTTCTTC. Encoded protein: CATSRGQREPGTDEQFF. The full variable domain, in which reference TRBV15 and TRBJ2-1 provide the parts outside the CDR3, is DAMVIQNPRYQVTQFGKPVTLSCSQTLNHNVMYWYQQKSSQAPKLLFHYYDKDFNNEADTPDNFQSRRPNTSFCFLDIRSPGLGDTAMYLCATSRGQREPGTDEQFFGPGTRLTVL.

The V call is TRBV7-2, the J call TRBJ2-5, with 10 bases fitting TRBD1. From germline, CDR1 is SGHTA and CDR2 FQGNSA. With V trimmed by 5 bases and J by 4 bases, 10 bases remained unmatched. The CDR3 covers 16 residues. CDR3 nucleotide sequence: TGTGCCAGCAGCCCCCGACAGGGGGCAAGGGGAGAGACCCAGTACTTC. Its protein is CASSPRQGARGETQYF.

V gene TRBV9 combines with J gene TRBJ1-1, with 7 nucleotides matching TRBD1. This CDR3 is 14 amino acids long. Germline assignment: CDR1 SGDLS and CDR2 YYNGEE. V was pared by 0 bases and J by 4 bases, with 3 bases of the junction left unmatched. CDR3 bases: TGTGCCAGCAGCGTAGAGTCAGGGGGCACTGAAGCTTTCTTT. Encoded protein: CASSVESGGTEAFF.

This rearrangement joins TRBV30 to TRBJ2-1, with 10 bases that match TRBD2. This CDR3 is built from 15 residues. Germline loops: CDR1 GTSNPN, CDR2 SVGIG (reference sequence). V gave up 5 bases and J gave up 4 bases; unmatched junction bases: 8. CDR3 region: CAWGSGRGNYNEQFF. CDR3 nucleotide sequence: TGTGCCTGGGGGAGCGGGAGGGGAAATTACAATGAGCAGTTCTTC.

This rearrangement joins TRBV3-1 (or the pseudogene TRBV3-2) to TRBJ2-3, with 7 bases fitting TRBD2. V dropped 4 bases and J dropped 3; count of bases not matched to a gene: 7. This CDR3 is built from 15 residues. CDR1 and CDR2 (germline): LGHDT, YNNKEL (reference sequence). DNA for the CDR3: TGTGCCAGCAGCCCTAGCTGGGAGGGAACAGATACGCAGTATTTT. Translated: CASSPSWEGTDTQYF.

This rearrangement joins TRBV24-1 to TRBJ1-3, with D maybe TRBD1 (6 bases). The CDR3 totals 15 residues. Deletions cut 2 bases from V and 2 bases from J, with 9 bases between. The V gene's germline CDR1 is KGHDR and CDR2 SFDVKD. CDR3 sequence (DNA): TGTGCCACCAGTGATTCCAGGGGAGCTGGAAACACCATATATTTT. As protein: CATSDSRGAGNTIYF.

The chain has TRBV28 and TRBJ2-6; TRBD1 aligns across 8 bases. Germline CDR1 reads MDHEN; CDR2 reads SYDVKM. Trimming took 4 bases from V and 1 from J; bases not matched to a gene: 6. The CDR3 is 17 residues long. The CDR3 nucleotides read TGTGCCAGCAGTTCACCCAGGGGGCTATCTGGGGCCAACGTCCTGACTTTC. Translation: CASSSPRGLSGANVLTF.

This rearrangement joins TRBV29-1 to TRBJ2-3; the match to TRBD2 covers 13 bases. The V segment lost 6 bases and the J segment 2 bases; nucleotides outside the gene matches: 8. Germline CDR1 is SQVTM and CDR2 is ANQGSEA. This CDR3 spans 16 amino acids. Here the CDR3 DNA reads TGCAGCGTCAGACTAGCGGGAGGTCCCCTCACAGATACGCAGTATTTT. Its protein product is CSVRLAGGPLTDTQYF.

J is TRBJ2-7 and V is TRBV5-1; D is unclear. Trimming shortened V by 0 bases and J by 0 bases, and 10 bases separated the two germline ends. CDR1 and CDR2 from the germline V gene are SGHRS and YFSETQ. The CDR3 is 15 amino acids. The CDR3 region has the DNA TGCGCCAGCAGCTTGGCAGAAGTATTCTCCTACGAGCAGTACTTC. Its protein is CASSLAEVFSYEQYF.

The chain couples TRBV5-1 to TRBJ2-1; a weak D match, TRBD1 (5 bases). Germline V CDR1 and CDR2: SGHRS, YFSETQ. V lost 1 base and J lost 10, with 18 bases in between. CDR3 length equals 15 residues. The CDR3 DNA follows: TGCGCCAGCAGCTTGAGGGCCAGCCAATCAGGGGAGCAGTTCTTC. It codes for CASSLRASQSGEQFF.

This clone appeared a single time. In DNA form, the CDR3 reads TGCGCCAGCAGCTTGGAGACTAGCGGGAGCACAGATACGCAGTATTTT. It is translated as CASSLETSGSTDTQYF. The chain is built from TRBV5-1 and TRBJ2-3; 10 nucleotides match TRBD2. Trimming at V came to 0 bases and at J to 0 bases, leaving 1 base not matched to a gene. The CDR3 has 16 residues. Germline V gene data show CDR1 as SGHRS and CDR2 as YFSETQ. Looking up the rest from reference TRBV5-1 and TRBJ2-3 gives the full variable domain: KAGVTQTPRYLIKTRGQQVTLSCSPISGHRSVSWYQQTPGQGLQFLFEYFSETQRNKGNFPGRFSGRQFSNSRSEMNVSTLELGDSALYLCASSLETSGSTDTQYFGPGTRLTVL.

The rearrangement links TRBV7-8 to TRBJ2-7; D gene unclear. The V end was cut by 1 base, the J end by 6 bases, with 13 bases between. The CDR3 sequence is 14 residues long. CDR1 is SGHVS, CDR2 FQNEAQ, per germline. CDR3 coding DNA: TGTGCCAGCAGCTTAGTACACCTCACCACCGAGCAGTACTTC. Protein: CASSLVHLTTEQYF.

This sequence joins TRBV11-2 and TRBJ1-4; 7 nucleotides match TRBD1. CDR1 is SGHAT, CDR2 FQNNGV, per germline. V lost 5 bases and J lost 4; bases outside the gene matches: 7. The CDR3 is made up of 15 amino acids. CDR3 sequence (DNA): TGTGCCAGCAGCCCCCAGGGGGGTCTTAATGAAAAACTGTTTTTT. Amino acids: CASSPQGGLNEKLFF.

The chain recombines TRBV6-5 with TRBJ2-7; 9 positions agree with TRBD2. The CDR3 extends over 15 amino acids. Germline V gene lookup returns CDR1 MNHEY and CDR2 SVGAGI. V lost 0 bases and J lost 7; bases outside the gene matches: 7. As DNA, the CDR3 is TGTGCCAGCAGTTACTCCATCGGGGCGGGGGGGGAGCAGTACTTC. The encoded protein is CASSYSIGAGGEQYF.

This clone was counted once. V gene TRBV5-1 combines with J gene TRBJ1-3, with 7 bases that match TRBD1. The CDR3 spans 16 residues. Trimming cost V 0 bases and J 2 bases; bases outside gene matches: 5. CDR1 SGHRS and CDR2 YFSETQ come from the germline V gene. CDR3 sequence reads: CASSLEGGTAGNTIYF. In nucleotides, the CDR3 is TGCGCCAGCAGCTTGGAAGGAGGGACAGCTGGAAACACCATATATTTT.

This clone has ten or more counts. The chain carries TRBV7-2 and TRBJ2-7, with TRBD2 as a possible D gene (6 bases). The CDR3 spans 14 residues. Trimming cost V 3 bases and J 1 base, with 10 bases left between them. Per the germline V gene, CDR1 is SGHTA and CDR2 is FQGNSA. CDR3 coding DNA: TGTGCCAGCAGCTTGGGCGGGATATCCTACGAGCAGTACTTC. Translated, it gives CASSLGGISYEQYF.